Below, 22 T cell receptor beta chains from the same sample are listed, as sequenced in a study of response to subunit inactivated influenza vaccine. Via MiXCR, TCRdb re-called the RT-PCR reads, giving one row per CDR3 protein. The table has roughly 700,000 distinct CDR3 sequences, 14% seen once. Sequenced material: PBMCs from blood, taken around 14 days before vaccination. These receptors were collected from a man aged 50 to 60 who received an inactivated influenza vaccine.

This clonotype was counted only a few times. The J gene is TRBJ2-1, the V gene TRBV12-3 or TRBV12-4; D unclear. V shed 7 bases and J shed 6 bases, with 7 bases lying between them. The CDR3 length is 11 residues. The CDR3 region is CASTPSNEQFF. CDR3 sequence (DNA): TGTGCCAGCACTCCCTCCAATGAGCAGTTCTTC.

This chain connects TRBV9 to TRBJ2-7; D possibly matches TRBD1 or TRBD2 (5 bases each). Germline CDR1 reads SGDLS; CDR2 reads YYNGEE. The CDR3 extends over 14 amino acids. Trimming removed 0 bases from V and 4 bases from J, with 11 bases in between. The CDR3 DNA follows: TGTGCCAGCAGCGTAGGGGGGTCTAAATACGAGCAGTACTTC. Its protein product is CASSVGGSKYEQYF.

The CDR3 loop is CAWSNRGREQYF. The DNA of the CDR3 is TGTGCCTGGAGTAATCGCGGGCGCGAGCAGTACTTC. This chain links TRBV30 with TRBJ2-7, with a possible D match to TRBD2 (5 bases). CDR1 and CDR2 from the germline V gene are GTSNPN and SVGIG (reference sequence). The V gene lost 2 bases and the J gene lost 6 bases, with 11 bases spanning the gap. This CDR3 has 12 amino acids.

This clonotype has a handful of counts. The V gene is TRBV4-2, the J gene TRBJ2-1; no definite D call. Trimming removed 2 bases from V and 0 bases from J, with 5 bases in between. The CDR3 contains 14 residues. Germline-derived CDR1 and CDR2 are LGHNA and YNFKEQ. The CDR3 loop is CASSQRSSYNEQFF. The DNA for the CDR3 is TGTGCCAGCAGCCAAAGGTCCTCCTACAATGAGCAGTTCTTC.

This clonotype was seen more than once but under ten times. The rearrangement uses TRBV24-1 and TRBJ2-3; 11 nucleotides agree with TRBD2. Germline V gene sequence: CDR1 KGHDR, CDR2 SFDVKD. With V trimmed by 2 bases and J by 5 bases, 5 bases remained unmatched. CDR3 size: 16 residues. DNA for the CDR3: TGTGCCACCAGTGATTGGAGACTAGCGGGGATAGATACGCAGTATTTT. Translating it yields CATSDWRLAGIDTQYF.

This clonotype was seen more than once but under ten times. This chain links TRBV5-1 with TRBJ1-4; unclear D gene. Germline V lookup: CDR1 SGHRS, CDR2 YFSETQ. Deletions cut 1 base from V and 4 bases from J, with 5 bases between. This CDR3 is built from 13 residues. The CDR3 DNA reads TGCGCCAGCAGCTTGAATCTTAATGAAAAACTGTTTTTT. This translates into CASSLNLNEKLFF.

The sample holds a few counts of this clonotype. The V call is TRBV6-2 or TRBV6-3, the J call TRBJ2-7; D is uncertain. CDR1 is MNHEY, CDR2 SVGEGT, per germline. Trimming cost V 7 bases and J 2 bases, with 12 bases left between them. The CDR3 runs 13 residues. CDR3 nucleotides: TGTGCCAGCACCTTCTCTGGGGCCTACGAGCAGTACTTC. It is translated as CASTFSGAYEQYF.

This clonotype was recorded a few times. The chain employs TRBV27 and TRBJ1-5; no clear D gene. Between the trimmed V and J ends, which lost 4 bases and 3 bases, there was a span of 7 bases. CDR1 is MNHEY, CDR2 SMNVEV, per germline (reference sequence). The CDR3 covers 13 residues. The CDR3 loop reads CASSWQFNQPQHF. CDR3 nucleotide sequence: TGTGCCAGCAGTTGGCAGTTCAATCAGCCCCAGCATTTT.

For the CDR3, the DNA is TGTGCCAGTAACCGGGGGACTAGCGGGAGGGATGAGCAGTTCTTC. Translation gives CASNRGTSGRDEQFF. The genes are TRBV19 and TRBJ2-1, with TRBD2 matching over 16 bases. V dropped 7 bases and J dropped 8; count of bases not matched to a gene: 5. The CDR3 runs 15 residues. In germline, CDR1 is LNHDA, CDR2 SQIVND (reference sequence).

V and J are TRBV5-5 and TRBJ1-6; 9 bases are a match to TRBD1. Germline CDR1 reads SGHKS; CDR2 reads YYEKEE (reference sequence). The V gene end was trimmed by 1 base and the J gene end by 0 bases; junction bases not matched to a gene: 2. This CDR3 is 17 amino acids long. As DNA, the CDR3 is TGTGCCAGCAGCTTGATGACAGGGGGCTCCTATAATTCACCCCTCCACTTT. This gives the protein CASSLMTGGSYNSPLHF. The full variable domain, in which reference TRBV5-5 and TRBJ1-6 provide the parts outside the CDR3, is DAGVTQSPTHLIKTRGQQVTLRCSPISGHKSVSWYQQVLGQGPQFIFQYYEKEERGRGNFPDRFSARQFPNYSSELNVNALLLGDSALYLCASSLMTGGSYNSPLHFGNGTRLTVT.

The chain couples TRBV29-1 to TRBJ2-3, with TRBD2 identical over 8 bases. V shed 0 bases and J 1 base; nucleotides not matched to a gene: 6. Germline V CDR1 and CDR2: SQVTM, ANQGSEA. The CDR3 loop spans 16 amino acids. CDR3 loop: CSVEDIAGHRTDTQYF. Here the CDR3 DNA reads TGCAGCGTTGAAGATATAGCGGGGCACCGCACAGATACGCAGTATTTT.

This clonotype was observed many times. This sequence joins TRBV5-5 and TRBJ1-2; no clear D. V gave up 4 bases and J gave up 0 bases, with 10 bases separating them. The CDR3 has 14 residues. Germline V lookup: CDR1 SGHKS, CDR2 YYEKEE (reference sequence). The DNA for the CDR3 is TGTGCCAGCAGCCCCGACGGGACTAACTATGGCTACACCTTC. This gives the protein CASSPDGTNYGYTF.

This clonotype was observed a handful of times. The CDR3 loop is CASSRSSGGAKNIQYF. DNA of the CDR3: TGTGCCAGCAGCCGATCTAGCGGGGGAGCCAAAAACATTCAGTACTTC. This chain links TRBV7-2 with TRBJ2-4, with 10 bases lining up with TRBD2. The V gene's germline CDR1 is SGHTA and CDR2 FQGNSA. With V trimmed by 5 bases and J by 0 bases, 4 bases remained unmatched. The CDR3 is 16 amino acids.

The J gene is TRBJ2-3, the V gene TRBV5-1; D may be TRBD1 or TRBD2 (5 bases each). This CDR3 region has 16 residues. V shed 6 bases and J shed 1 base, with 18 bases lying between them. CDR1 is SGHRS, CDR2 YFSETQ, per germline. The CDR3 reads CASKSMVGRGTDTQYF. CDR3 coding DNA: TGCGCCAGCAAGTCGATGGTGGGACGGGGCACAGATACGCAGTATTTT.

The CDR3 DNA reads as TGTGCCAGCAGCCTGGGACAGGGGTCCGATTCACCCCTCCACTTT. It codes for CASSLGQGSDSPLHF. V usage is TRBV3-1 and J usage is TRBJ1-6; 10 nucleotides line up with TRBD1. Germline V CDR1 and CDR2: LGHDT, YNNKEL (reference sequence). CDR3 length: 15 amino acids. Trimming at V came to 4 bases and at J to 8 bases, leaving 5 bases not matched to a gene.

This clonotype has just a few counts. The chain has TRBV3-1 and TRBJ2-7; the match to TRBD2 covers 12 bases. After removal of 2 bases from V and 3 bases from J, the junction contained 5 bases not matched to a gene. Looked up from germline, CDR1 is LGHDT and CDR2 is YNNKEL (reference sequence). The CDR3 is 16 residues long. The CDR3 coding sequence is TGTGCCAGCAGCCAATCTGGACTAGCGGGACACTACGAGCAGTACTTC. Protein: CASSQSGLAGHYEQYF.

The chain joins TRBV2 to TRBJ2-1, with 11 bases fitting TRBD2. V shed 9 bases, J shed 8 bases, and the junction held 9 bases outside the gene matches. Germline-derived CDR1 and CDR2 are SNHLY and FYNNEI. The CDR3 has 14 amino acids. The CDR3 nucleotides are TGTGCCAGTCTGATAGCGGGGGGGCCTTATGAGCAGTTCTTC. Translating it yields CASLIAGGPYEQFF.

This clonotype was seen a few times. This sequence joins TRBV6-5 and TRBJ2-1; the D gene is possibly TRBD1 (6 bases). V lost 0 bases to trimming and J lost 7 bases, with 10 bases between them. Germline V lookup: CDR1 MNHEY, CDR2 SVGAGI. The CDR3 runs 14 residues. The CDR3 DNA sequence: TGTGCCAGCAGTTACTCGGACAGTCCTAATGAGCAGTTCTTC. It encodes CASSYSDSPNEQFF.

The V gene is TRBV5-6, the J gene TRBJ2-1, with 8 bases that match TRBD2. V shed 4 bases, J shed 0 bases, and the junction held 6 bases outside the gene matches. The CDR3 totals 16 residues. The V gene's germline CDR1 is SGHDT and CDR2 YYEEEE. In DNA form, the CDR3 reads TGTGCCAGCAGCCGAGCCGGGACTAGCTCCTACAATGAGCAGTTCTTC. Protein product: CASSRAGTSSYNEQFF.

This clonotype was seen at least ten times. V is TRBV12-3 or TRBV12-4 and J is TRBJ2-1; 9 bases map to TRBD2. V lost 5 bases and J lost 9; bases outside the gene matches: 8. The CDR3 loop spans 14 amino acids. CDR3 DNA: TGTGCCAGCAGTGTACCGGGCGGGGGGGTTGAGCAGTTCTTC. Protein: CASSVPGGGVEQFF.

This chain joins TRBV2 and TRBJ2-1; D is undetermined. This CDR3 has 15 residues. Trimming took 5 bases from V and 7 from J, leaving 18 bases between them. Per germline, CDR1 SNHLY and CDR2 FYNNEI. CDR3 residues: CASSYTRSPTNEQFF. CDR3 in DNA: TGTGCCAGCAGTTACACGCGGTCCCCAACTAATGAGCAGTTCTTC.

The chain uses TRBV7-9 and TRBJ2-3; D unresolved. Trimming removed 5 bases from V and 2 bases from J, with 11 bases in between. The germline V gene encodes CDR1 SEHNR and CDR2 FQNEAQ (reference sequence). The CDR3 covers 14 residues. The DNA of the CDR3 is TGTGCCAGCAGCCCGAGTACCTTCACAGATACGCAGTATTTT. The encoded protein is CASSPSTFTDTQYF.